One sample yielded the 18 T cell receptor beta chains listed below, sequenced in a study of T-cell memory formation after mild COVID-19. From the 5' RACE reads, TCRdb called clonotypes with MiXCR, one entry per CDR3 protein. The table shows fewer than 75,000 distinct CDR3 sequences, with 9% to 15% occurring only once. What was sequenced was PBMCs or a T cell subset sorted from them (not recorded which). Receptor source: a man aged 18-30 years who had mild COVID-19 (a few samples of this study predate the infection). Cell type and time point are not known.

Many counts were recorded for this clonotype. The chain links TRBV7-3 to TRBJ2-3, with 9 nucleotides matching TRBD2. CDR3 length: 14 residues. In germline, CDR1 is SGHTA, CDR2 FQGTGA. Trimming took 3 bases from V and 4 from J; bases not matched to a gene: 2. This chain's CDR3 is CASSFSSGADTQYF. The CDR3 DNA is TGTGCCAGCAGCTTTTCTAGCGGGGCAGATACGCAGTATTTT.

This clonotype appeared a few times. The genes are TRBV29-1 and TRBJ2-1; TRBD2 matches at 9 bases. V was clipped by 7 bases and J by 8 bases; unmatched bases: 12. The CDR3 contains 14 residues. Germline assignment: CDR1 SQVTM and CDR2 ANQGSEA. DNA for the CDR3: TGCAGCGGCCGGGGGGCTAGCGGGGTGCATGAGCAGTTCTTC. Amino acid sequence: CSGRGASGVHEQFF.

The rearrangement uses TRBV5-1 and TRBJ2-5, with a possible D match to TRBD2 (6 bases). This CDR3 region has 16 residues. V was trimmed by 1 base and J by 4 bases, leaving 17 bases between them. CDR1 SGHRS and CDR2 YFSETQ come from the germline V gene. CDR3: CASSLFLGSGRETQYF. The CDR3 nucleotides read TGCGCCAGCAGCTTGTTTCTCGGTAGCGGTAGAGAGACCCAGTACTTC.

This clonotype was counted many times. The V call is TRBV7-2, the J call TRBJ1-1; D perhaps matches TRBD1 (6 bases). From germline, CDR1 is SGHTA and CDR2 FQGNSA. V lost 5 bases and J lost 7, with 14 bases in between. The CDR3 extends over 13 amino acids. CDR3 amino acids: CASSRRDTFEAFF. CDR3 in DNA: TGTGCCAGCAGCCGACGGGACACCTTTGAAGCTTTCTTT.

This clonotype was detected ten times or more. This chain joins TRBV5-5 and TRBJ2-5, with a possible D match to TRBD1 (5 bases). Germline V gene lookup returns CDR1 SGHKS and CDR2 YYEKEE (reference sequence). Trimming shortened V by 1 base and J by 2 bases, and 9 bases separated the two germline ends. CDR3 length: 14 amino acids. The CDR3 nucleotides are TGTGCCAGCAGCTTGACGACAGTTCAAGAGACCCAGTACTTC. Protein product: CASSLTTVQETQYF.

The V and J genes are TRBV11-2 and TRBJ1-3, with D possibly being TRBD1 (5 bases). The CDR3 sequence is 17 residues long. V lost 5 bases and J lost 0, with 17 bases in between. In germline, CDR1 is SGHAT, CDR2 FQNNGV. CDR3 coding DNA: TGTGCCAGCAGCCTGGGACTTTCGTCGAGCTCTGGAAACACCATATATTTT. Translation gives CASSLGLSSSSGNTIYF.

The CDR3 region is CASSPRGGTRDSYNEQFF. The CDR3 DNA reads as TGTGCCAGCAGCCCCCGAGGGGGGACACGAGATTCCTACAATGAGCAGTTCTTC. The chain couples TRBV9 to TRBJ2-1; D possibly uses TRBD1 or TRBD2 (6 bases each). The CDR3 is made up of 18 amino acids. Trimming left V 4 bases short and J 1 base short, with 21 bases between. Germline CDR1 and CDR2: SGDLS and YYNGEE.

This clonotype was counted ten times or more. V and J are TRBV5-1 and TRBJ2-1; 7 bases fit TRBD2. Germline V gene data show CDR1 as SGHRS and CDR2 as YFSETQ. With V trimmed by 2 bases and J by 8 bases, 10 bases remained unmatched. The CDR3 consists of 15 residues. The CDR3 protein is CASSLRLGGKDEQFF. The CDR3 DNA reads TGCGCCAGCAGCTTAAGGTTGGGGGGGAAGGATGAGCAGTTCTTC.

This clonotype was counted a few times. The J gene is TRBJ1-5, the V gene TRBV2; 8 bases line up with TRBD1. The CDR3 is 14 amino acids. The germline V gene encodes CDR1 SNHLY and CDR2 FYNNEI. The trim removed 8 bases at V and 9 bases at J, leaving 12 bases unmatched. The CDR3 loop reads CASRNRGGVTPQHF. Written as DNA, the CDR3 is TGTGCCAGCCGAAACAGGGGGGGGGTAACGCCCCAGCATTTT.

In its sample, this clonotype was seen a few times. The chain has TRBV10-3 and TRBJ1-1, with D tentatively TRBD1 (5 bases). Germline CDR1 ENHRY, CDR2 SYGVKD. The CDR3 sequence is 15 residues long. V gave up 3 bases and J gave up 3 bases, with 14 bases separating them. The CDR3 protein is CAISDPRGSDTEAFF. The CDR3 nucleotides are TGTGCCATCAGTGACCCCCGGGGGTCGGACACTGAAGCTTTCTTT.

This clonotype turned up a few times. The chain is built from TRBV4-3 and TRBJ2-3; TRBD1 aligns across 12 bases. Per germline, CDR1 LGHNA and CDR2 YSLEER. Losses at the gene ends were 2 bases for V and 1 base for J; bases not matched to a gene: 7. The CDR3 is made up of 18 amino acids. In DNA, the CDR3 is TGCGCCAGCAGCCAACCTGCGGGACAGGGGGCAGGCACAGATACGCAGTATTTT. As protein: CASSQPAGQGAGTDTQYF.

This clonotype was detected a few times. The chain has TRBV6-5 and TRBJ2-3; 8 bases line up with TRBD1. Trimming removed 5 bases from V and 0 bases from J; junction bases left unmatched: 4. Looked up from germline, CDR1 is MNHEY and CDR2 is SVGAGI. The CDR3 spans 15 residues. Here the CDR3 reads CASSRGQASTDTQYF. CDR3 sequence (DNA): TGTGCCAGCAGTAGGGGACAGGCTAGCACAGATACGCAGTATTTT.

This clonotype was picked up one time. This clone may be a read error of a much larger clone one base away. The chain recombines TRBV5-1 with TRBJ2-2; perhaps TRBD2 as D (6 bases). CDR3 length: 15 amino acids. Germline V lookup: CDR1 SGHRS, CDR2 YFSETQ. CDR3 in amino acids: CASSLAGPEAGEQFF. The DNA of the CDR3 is TGCGCCAGCAGCTTAGCGGGCCCCGAGGCCGGGGAGCAGTTTTTT.

In nucleotides, the CDR3 is TGTGCCAGCAGTTACTCGAGGGGAGACACTGAAGCTTTCTTT. This codes for CASSYSRGDTEAFF. The V and J genes are TRBV6-5 and TRBJ1-1, with D tentatively TRBD1 (5 bases). V was trimmed by 0 bases and J by 3 bases, leaving 8 bases between them. CDR1 and CDR2 (germline): MNHEY, SVGAGI. The CDR3 extends over 14 amino acids.

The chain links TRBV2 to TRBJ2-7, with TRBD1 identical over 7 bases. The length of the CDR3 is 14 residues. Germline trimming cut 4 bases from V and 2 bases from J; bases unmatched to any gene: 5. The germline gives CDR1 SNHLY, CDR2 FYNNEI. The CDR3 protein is CASSGRGTAYEQYV. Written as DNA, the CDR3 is TGTGCCAGCAGTGGAAGAGGGACAGCCTACGAGCAGTACGTC.

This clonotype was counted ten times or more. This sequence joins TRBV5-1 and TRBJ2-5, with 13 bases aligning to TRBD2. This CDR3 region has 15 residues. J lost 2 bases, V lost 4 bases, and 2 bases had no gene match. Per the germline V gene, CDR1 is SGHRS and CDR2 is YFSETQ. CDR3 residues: CASSQGLAGQETQYF. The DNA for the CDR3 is TGCGCCAGCAGCCAGGGACTAGCGGGACAAGAGACCCAGTACTTC.

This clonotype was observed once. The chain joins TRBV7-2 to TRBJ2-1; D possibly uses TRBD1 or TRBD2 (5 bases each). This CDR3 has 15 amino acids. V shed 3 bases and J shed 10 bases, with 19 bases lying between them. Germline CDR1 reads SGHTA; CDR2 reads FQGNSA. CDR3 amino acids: CASSLAGTNALEQFF. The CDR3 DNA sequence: TGTGCCAGCAGCTTGGCCGGGACGAACGCCTTAGAGCAGTTCTTC.

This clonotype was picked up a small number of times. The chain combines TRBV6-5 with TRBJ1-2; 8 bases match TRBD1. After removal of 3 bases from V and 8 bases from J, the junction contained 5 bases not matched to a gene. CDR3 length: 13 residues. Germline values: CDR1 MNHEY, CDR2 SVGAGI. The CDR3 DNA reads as TGTGCCAGCAGTTATACACAGGGGGGAGGCTACACCTTC. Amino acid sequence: CASSYTQGGGYTF.